The rows below give T cell receptor beta chains drawn from one sample of a study of cytomegalovirus exposure and HLA in healthy donors. Clones were read by immunoSEQ multiplex PCR, and TCRdb kept only the in-frame ones, dropping some. The sample has over 75,000 clones. The sequencing sample was made of PBMCs. The receptors here all came from a girl aged 5 to 17 in good health and CMV-seropositive. Both conserved end residues are part of each CDR3. The D gene is left open where the match is weak.

CDR3 DNA: TGTGCCAGCAGTGTGGAAGGGGTCAGCAATCAGCCCCAGCATTTT
CDR3 protein: CASSVEGVSNQPQHF
D gene: .
J gene: TRBJ1-5
V gene: TRBV6-1
CDR3 length: 15

CDR3 DNA: TGTGCCAGCATACAGGGCAAAGGTATTAGGGACTACGAGCAGTACTTC
CDR3 protein: CASIQGKGIRDYEQYF
D gene: .
J gene: TRBJ2-7
V gene: TRBV2
CDR3 length: 16

CDR3 DNA: TGTGCCAGCCTATACAGGGGGCTGAACACTGAAGCTTTCTTT
CDR3 protein: CASLYRGLNTEAFF
D gene: TRBD1
J gene: TRBJ1-1
V gene: TRBV5-5
CDR3 length: 14

CDR3 DNA: TGTGCCAGCAGGAAGGGCGGGGACACTGAAGCTTTCTTT
CDR3 protein: CASRKGGDTEAFF
D gene: .
J gene: TRBJ1-1
V gene: TRBV6-5
CDR3 length: 13

CDR3 DNA: TGTGCCTCAAGTGGGACAGAAGAGACCCAGTACTTC
CDR3 protein: CASSGTEETQYF
D gene: TRBD1
J gene: TRBJ2-5
V gene: TRBV10-3
CDR3 length: 12

CDR3 DNA: TGTGCCAGCAGCCGCGACAGGGTACTCACAGATACGCAGTATTTT
CDR3 protein: CASSRDRVLTDTQYF
D gene: TRBD1
J gene: TRBJ2-3
V gene: TRBV5-6
CDR3 length: 15

CDR3 DNA: TGTGCTAGTGGCATGTCGACGACAGGGGGGAATTCACCCCTCCACTTT
CDR3 protein: CASGMSTTGGNSPLHF
D gene: TRBD1
J gene: TRBJ1-6
V gene: TRBV12-5
CDR3 length: 16

CDR3 DNA: TGTGCCAGCAGCTCACTAAGGACTAGCGGGGGCCTAAGCTCCTACGAGCAGTACTTC
CDR3 protein: CASSSLRTSGGLSSYEQYF
D gene: TRBD2
J gene: TRBJ2-7
V gene: TRBV7-9
CDR3 length: 19

CDR3 DNA: TGTGCCAGCACCCGGGGACAGCCCTATGGCTACACCTTC
CDR3 protein: CASTRGQPYGYTF
D gene: TRBD1
J gene: TRBJ1-2
V gene: TRBV6-5
CDR3 length: 13

CDR3 DNA: TGTGCCAGCAGACCGAGAGGGGGTGGTGAGACCCAGTACTTC
CDR3 protein: CASRPRGGGETQYF
D gene: .
J gene: TRBJ2-5
V gene: TRBV5-4
CDR3 length: 14

CDR3 DNA: TGTGCCAGCAGCCACCAGGGGGATTCCGGGGAGCTGTTTTTT
CDR3 protein: CASSHQGDSGELFF
D gene: TRBD1
J gene: TRBJ2-2
V gene: TRBV7-9
CDR3 length: 14

CDR3 DNA: TGTGCCAGCAGTCCTGGGGCCATGGAGACCCAGTACTTC
CDR3 protein: CASSPGAMETQYF
D gene: .
J gene: TRBJ2-5
V gene: TRBV7-3
CDR3 length: 13

CDR3 DNA: TGTGCCTGGAGTGCAGGGGTAGGGTCACGGGAAAAACTGTTTTTT
CDR3 protein: CAWSAGVGSREKLFF
D gene: .
J gene: TRBJ1-4
V gene: TRBV30
CDR3 length: 15

CDR3 DNA: TGTGCCAGCAGGACAGGGGGAACGAACACTGAAGCTTTCTTT
CDR3 protein: CASRTGGTNTEAFF
D gene: TRBD1
J gene: TRBJ1-1
V gene: TRBV2
CDR3 length: 14

CDR3 DNA: TGCGCCAGCAGTGAGTCTGAGATATTCGGGGACAGGGGGAATGGCTACACCTTC
CDR3 protein: CASSESEIFGDRGNGYTF
D gene: TRBD1
J gene: TRBJ1-2
V gene: TRBV10-2
CDR3 length: 18

CDR3 DNA: TGTGCCAGCTCACCCGGGGACACAGATACGCAGTATTTT
CDR3 protein: CASSPGDTDTQYF
D gene: .
J gene: TRBJ2-3
V gene: TRBV18
CDR3 length: 13

CDR3 DNA: TGTGCCAGCAGTTGGCGGGGGAACACCGGGGAGCTGTTTTTT
CDR3 protein: CASSWRGNTGELFF
D gene: .
J gene: TRBJ2-2
V gene: TRBV27
CDR3 length: 14

CDR3 DNA: TGCGCCAGCAGCCGCAATGGACAGAAGAACACTGAAGCTTTCTTT
CDR3 protein: CASSRNGQKNTEAFF
D gene: .
J gene: TRBJ1-1
V gene: TRBV4-1
CDR3 length: 15

CDR3 DNA: TGTGCCAGCAGCATCGCCGGGACAGGGGATGAAAAACTGTTTTTT
CDR3 protein: CASSIAGTGDEKLFF
D gene: TRBD1
J gene: TRBJ1-4
V gene: TRBV5-6
CDR3 length: 15

CDR3 DNA: TGTGCCAGCCGGGACAGAACTCACAATGAGCAGTTCTTC
CDR3 protein: CASRDRTHNEQFF
D gene: TRBD1
J gene: TRBJ2-1
V gene: TRBV2
CDR3 length: 13

CDR3 DNA: TGTGCCAGTCGGCGTCAGGGGGCTAGACGCGGGGAGACCCAGTACTTC
CDR3 protein: CASRRQGARRGETQYF
D gene: TRBD1
J gene: TRBJ2-5
V gene: TRBV13
CDR3 length: 16

CDR3 DNA: TGCAGCGTAGGGACAGGGGGAGAGACCCAGTACTTC
CDR3 protein: CSVGTGGETQYF
D gene: TRBD1
J gene: TRBJ2-5
V gene: TRBV29-1
CDR3 length: 12

CDR3 DNA: TGTGCCAGCAGTTACAGCCCTAGCGGGGTTTTTGCTGAGCAGTTCTTC
CDR3 protein: CASSYSPSGVFAEQFF
D gene: TRBD2
J gene: TRBJ2-1
V gene: TRBV6-5
CDR3 length: 16

CDR3 DNA: TGCGCCAGCAGCCAAGATAGACAGGGGGGAGATACGCAGTATTTT
CDR3 protein: CASSQDRQGGDTQYF
D gene: TRBD1
J gene: TRBJ2-3
V gene: TRBV4-3
CDR3 length: 15

CDR3 DNA: TGTGCCAGCAGTTACGACAGTCAGTTTGAAGCTTTCTTT
CDR3 protein: CASSYDSQFEAFF
D gene: .
J gene: TRBJ1-1
V gene: TRBV6-6
CDR3 length: 13

CDR3 DNA: TGTGCCAGCTCACCGGGACAGGGGAACACCGGGGAGCTGTTTTTT
CDR3 protein: CASSPGQGNTGELFF
D gene: TRBD1
J gene: TRBJ2-2
V gene: TRBV18
CDR3 length: 15

CDR3 DNA: TGTGCCAGCAGCCGTCAAGGATCGCGCTGGGCCGACAATGAGCAGTTCTTC
CDR3 protein: CASSRQGSRWADNEQFF
D gene: .
J gene: TRBJ2-1
V gene: TRBV28
CDR3 length: 17

CDR3 DNA: TGTGCCACCAGCCCTACTCCATCCATCACAGATACGCAGTATTTT
CDR3 protein: CATSPTPSITDTQYF
D gene: .
J gene: TRBJ2-3
V gene: TRBV15
CDR3 length: 15

CDR3 DNA: TGTGCCAGCAGCCTACAGGGAAACACTGAAGCTTTCTTT
CDR3 protein: CASSLQGNTEAFF
D gene: .
J gene: TRBJ1-1
V gene: TRBV13
CDR3 length: 13

CDR3 DNA: TGTGCCAGCAGCGGGACAGGGGGCGCTTACACTGAAGCTTTCTTT
CDR3 protein: CASSGTGGAYTEAFF
D gene: TRBD1
J gene: TRBJ1-1
V gene: TRBV13
CDR3 length: 15

CDR3 DNA: TGTGCCAGCTCAGATACGTGGGCAACGGAATACTTC
CDR3 protein: CASSDTWATEYF
D gene: .
J gene: TRBJ2-4
V gene: TRBV18
CDR3 length: 12

CDR3 DNA: TGTGCCAGCAATAAACTAGCGAAAGAGCAGTTCTTC
CDR3 protein: CASNKLAKEQFF
D gene: TRBD2
J gene: TRBJ2-1
V gene: TRBV2
CDR3 length: 12

CDR3 DNA: TGCAGCGCCTCCCAGGGGGCGGAAGGCTACACCTTC
CDR3 protein: CSASQGAEGYTF
D gene: TRBD1
J gene: TRBJ1-2
V gene: TRBV29-1
CDR3 length: 12

CDR3 DNA: TGTGCCATCAGTGAGGGACTAGCGGGGGGGCGGGAGCAGTACTTC
CDR3 protein: CAISEGLAGGREQYF
D gene: TRBD2
J gene: TRBJ2-7
V gene: TRBV10-3
CDR3 length: 15

CDR3 DNA: TGTGCCAGCAGATTGACTGGGGGCAGGGGTAACACTGAAGCTTTCTTT
CDR3 protein: CASRLTGGRGNTEAFF
D gene: .
J gene: TRBJ1-1
V gene: TRBV9
CDR3 length: 16

CDR3 DNA: TGCGCCAGCAGCCAAGTGGGAGGGGGACCTTACTCTGGAAACACCATATATTTT
CDR3 protein: CASSQVGGGPYSGNTIYF
D gene: .
J gene: TRBJ1-3
V gene: TRBV4-1
CDR3 length: 18

CDR3 DNA: TGTGCCAGCAGGGGTCGACAGGGTTCAGGGGCCAACGTCCTGACTTTC
CDR3 protein: CASRGRQGSGANVLTF
D gene: TRBD1
J gene: TRBJ2-6
V gene: TRBV6-6
CDR3 length: 16

CDR3 DNA: TGTGCCAGCAGCGACCGACAGGGGAACACTGAAGCTTTCTTT
CDR3 protein: CASSDRQGNTEAFF
D gene: TRBD1
J gene: TRBJ1-1
V gene: TRBV9
CDR3 length: 14

CDR3 DNA: TGTGCCAGCAACCTACGGGGAACAGAGGGTACGCAGTATTTT
CDR3 protein: CASNLRGTEGTQYF
D gene: .
J gene: TRBJ2-3
V gene: TRBV11-3
CDR3 length: 14

CDR3 DNA: TGTGCCAGCAGCTCTCAATCGAGCTCCGACAATGAGCAGTTCTTC
CDR3 protein: CASSSQSSSDNEQFF
D gene: .
J gene: TRBJ2-1
V gene: TRBV7-3
CDR3 length: 15